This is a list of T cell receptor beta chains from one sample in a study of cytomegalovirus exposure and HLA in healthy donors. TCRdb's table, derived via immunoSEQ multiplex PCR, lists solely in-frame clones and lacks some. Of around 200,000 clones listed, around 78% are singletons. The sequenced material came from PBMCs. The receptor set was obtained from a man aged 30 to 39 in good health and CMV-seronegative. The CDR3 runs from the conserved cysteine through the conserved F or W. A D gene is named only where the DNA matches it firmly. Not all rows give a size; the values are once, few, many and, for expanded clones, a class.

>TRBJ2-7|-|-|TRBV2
TGTGCCAGCAGCCGACAGGTTCCTACCTACGAGCAGTACTTC
CASSRQVPTYEQYF
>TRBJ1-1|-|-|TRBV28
TGTGCCAGCAGTTTATCCGGGAACACTGAAGCTTTCTTT
CASSLSGNTEAFF
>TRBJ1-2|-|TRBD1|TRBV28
TGTGCCAGCAGGGGGACAGGAGTAGCTAACTATGGCTACACCTTC
CASRGTGVANYGYTF
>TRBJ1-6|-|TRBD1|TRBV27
TGTGCCAGCAGTCTACCGGACAGGGGTAATTCACCCCTCCACTTT
CASSLPDRGNSPLHF
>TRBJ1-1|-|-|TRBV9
TGTGCCAGCAGCCCTCTAGTGAACACTGAAGCTTTCTTT
CASSPLVNTEAFF
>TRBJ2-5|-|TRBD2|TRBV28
TGTGCCAGCAGTTTGGGCGGACTAGCGGGGGACCAAGAGACCCAGTACTTC
CASSLGGLAGDQETQYF
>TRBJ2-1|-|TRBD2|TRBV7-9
TGTGCCAGCAGCCCCCGGATAGCGGGCTACAATGAGCAGTTCTTC
CASSPRIAGYNEQFF
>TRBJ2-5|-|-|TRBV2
TGTGCCAGCAGTGCGGGGGTCGAGACCCAGTACTTC
CASSAGVETQYF
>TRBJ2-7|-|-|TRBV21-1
TGTGCCAGCGGACCCGAGGGCCAGCGGGGGAGGTACGAGCAGTACTTC
CASGPEGQRGRYEQYF
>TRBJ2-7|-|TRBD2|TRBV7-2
TGTGCCAGCAGCTTGGGACTAGCGGGATTTTCAAGGGAGCAGTACTTC
CASSLGLAGFSREQYF
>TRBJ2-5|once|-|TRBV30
TGTGCCTGGAGTCAGGGCGGGGGCCCCCAAGAGACCCAGTACTTC
CAWSQGGGPQETQYF
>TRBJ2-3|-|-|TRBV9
TGTGCCAGCAGCGTAGGGGGCGGTAGCACAGATACGCAGTATTTT
CASSVGGGSTDTQYF
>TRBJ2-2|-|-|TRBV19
TGTGCCAGTAGTATGGAAGGGGCGGGGGCCACCGGGGAGCTGTTTTTT
CASSMEGAGATGELFF
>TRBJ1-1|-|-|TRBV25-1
TGTGCCAGCAGTGAAACTGAGTGGACAGAAGCTTTCTTT
CASSETEWTEAFF
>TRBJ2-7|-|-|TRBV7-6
TGTGCCAGCAGCTTAGCAACAGGAGCCTACGAGCAGTACTTC
CASSLATGAYEQYF
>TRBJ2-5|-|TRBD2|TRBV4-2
TGTGCCAGCAGCCAAGATCCAGGGCAGCTAGCGGTCTCAGAGACCCAGTACTTC
CASSQDPGQLAVSETQYF
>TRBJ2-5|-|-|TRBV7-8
TGTGCCAGCAGCTTAGTTCCTAGCCAAGAGACCCAGTACTTC
CASSLVPSQETQYF
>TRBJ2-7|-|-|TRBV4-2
TGTGCCAGCAGCCAAGAGGGAAGAGGAGGCTTTCTGAATTACGAGCAGTACTTC
CASSQEGRGGFLNYEQYF
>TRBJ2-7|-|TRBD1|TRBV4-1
TGCGCCAGCAGCCAAGATCTGGGACAGGGAAGATACGAGCAGTACTTC
CASSQDLGQGRYEQYF
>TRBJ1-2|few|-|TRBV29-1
TGCAGCACACGGGAAGGAGATGGCTACACCTTC
CSTREGDGYTF
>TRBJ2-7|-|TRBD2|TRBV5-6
TGTGCCAGCAGCTTAGCGGGAGTTTTCGGCTACGAGCAGTACTTC
CASSLAGVFGYEQYF
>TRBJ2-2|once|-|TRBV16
TGTGCCAGCAGCCAATCGTTGGGCTTGGGGGAGCTGTTTTTT
CASSQSLGLGELFF
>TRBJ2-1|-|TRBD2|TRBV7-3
TGTGCCAGCAGCGGACTAGCGGGAGTTTCGGCGTTCTTC
CASSGLAGVSAFF
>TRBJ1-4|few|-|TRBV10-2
TGCGCCAGCGGGGAGACTAATGAAAAACTGTTTTTT
CASGETNEKLFF
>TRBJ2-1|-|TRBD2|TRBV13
TGTGCCAGCAGCTTAGGCCGGACTAGGGAAGCCTACAATGAGCAGTTCTTC
CASSLGRTREAYNEQFF
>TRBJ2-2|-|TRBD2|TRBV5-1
TGCGCCAGCAGCTTCGGACTAGCAGCGGGTCCGGCCGGGGAGCTGTTTTTT
CASSFGLAAGPAGELFF
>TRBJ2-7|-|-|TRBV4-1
TGCGCCAGCAGCCTGGGCGGGGCAGGGTCATACGAGCAGTACTTC
CASSLGGAGSYEQYF
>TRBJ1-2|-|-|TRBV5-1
TGCGCCAGCAGCACGGACAATTACGGCAATGGCTACACCTTC
CASSTDNYGNGYTF
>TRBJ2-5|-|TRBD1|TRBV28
TGTGCCAGCAGTTTAGGACAGGGTCGGGGGACCCAGTACTTC
CASSLGQGRGTQYF
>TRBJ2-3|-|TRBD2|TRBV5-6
TGTGCCAGCAGCTTGCCTAGCGGGAGTGCAGATACGCAGTATTTT
CASSLPSGSADTQYF
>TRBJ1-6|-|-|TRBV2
TGTGCCAGCAGTGGCTCAGGGGCTGTGATGCTTCTCCTCCACTTT
CASSGSGAVMLLLHF
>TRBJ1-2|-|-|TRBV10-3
TGTGCCATCAGTGGGGACACAAAGAAAGGCTACACCTTC
CAISGDTKKGYTF
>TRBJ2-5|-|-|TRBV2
TGTGCCAGCAGTGATGGGGGCGCCACCCAGTACTTC
CASSDGGATQYF
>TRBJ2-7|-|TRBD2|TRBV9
TGTGCCAGCAGCCCTGGGACTAGCGGATTCCACCACCACGAGCAGTACTTC
CASSPGTSGFHHHEQYF
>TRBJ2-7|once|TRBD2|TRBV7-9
TGTGCCAGCAGCTTAGCGGGAGGGCTATTCTACGAGCAGTACTTC
CASSLAGGLFYEQYF
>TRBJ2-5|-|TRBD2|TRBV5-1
TGCGCCAGCAGCTTCGGGGTAGCGGGAGGGGTAGAGACCCAGTACTTC
CASSFGVAGGVETQYF
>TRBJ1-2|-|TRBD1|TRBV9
TGTGCCAGCAGCGCGAGCCAGGACAGGCCCTATGGCTACACCTTC
CASSASQDRPYGYTF
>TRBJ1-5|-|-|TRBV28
TGTGCCAGCAGTGGGTCGGGTTTCAGCAATCAGCCCCAGCATTTT
CASSGSGFSNQPQHF
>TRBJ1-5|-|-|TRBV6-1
TGTGCCAGCAGTCAAGAGAGGGCCTCATCTATTGGCAATCAGCCCCAGCATTTT
CASSQERASSIGNQPQHF
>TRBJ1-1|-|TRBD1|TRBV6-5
TGTGCCAGCAGTTCAAACAGGGGGAGCATGAACACTGAAGCTTTCTTT
CASSSNRGSMNTEAFF
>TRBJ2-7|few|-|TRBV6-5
TGTGCCAGCAGTGCAGGGGACGAGCAGTACTTC
CASSAGDEQYF
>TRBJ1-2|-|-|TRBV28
TGTGCCAGCAGATTGACAGGTAGCTATGGCTACACCTTC
CASRLTGSYGYTF
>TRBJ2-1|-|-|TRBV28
TGTGCCAGCAGTTCCGACAGAAACTACAATGAGCAGTTCTTC
CASSSDRNYNEQFF
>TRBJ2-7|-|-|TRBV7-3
TGTGCCAGCAGCTTATCCTCCATGACGGCTAGCAGCTCCTACGAGCAGTACTTC
CASSLSSMTASSSYEQYF
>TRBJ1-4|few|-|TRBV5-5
TGTGCCAGCAGCCTATGGACAGCAACTAATGAAAAACTGTTTTTT
CASSLWTATNEKLFF
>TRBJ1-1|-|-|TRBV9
TGTGCCAGCAGCGTAGCTATAGGAGAAAACACTGAAGCTTTCTTT
CASSVAIGENTEAFF
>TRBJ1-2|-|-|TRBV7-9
TGTGCCAGCAGCTGGGAGGGAAACTATGGCTACACCTTC
CASSWEGNYGYTF
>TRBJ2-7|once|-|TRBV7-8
TGTGCCAGCAGCCGACGACTAGAGACCTCCTACGAGCAGTACTTC
CASSRRLETSYEQYF
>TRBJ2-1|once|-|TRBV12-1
TGTGCCACTATAGCGGGAGCCCTCGGCCCCTACAATGAGCAGTTCTTC
CATIAGALGPYNEQFF
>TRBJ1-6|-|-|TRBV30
TGTGCCGGGGTGACAGGTCGGAATTCACCCCTCCACTTT
CAGVTGRNSPLHF
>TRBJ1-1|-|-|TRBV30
TGTGCCTGGAGTGAGCCAGGAGGGAACACTGAAGCTTTCTTT
CAWSEPGGNTEAFF
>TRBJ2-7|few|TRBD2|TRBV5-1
TGCGCCAGCAGCTCAGGACTAGCGGGAGTGTCCGAGCAGTACTTC
CASSSGLAGVSEQYF
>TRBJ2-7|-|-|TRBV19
TGTGCCAGTAGTATAGGTCCAGGATCCTACGAGCAGTACTTC
CASSIGPGSYEQYF
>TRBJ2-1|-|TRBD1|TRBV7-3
TGTGCCAGCAGCTTAACGTGGGCAGGGGGTAAGCATGAGCAGTTCTTC
CASSLTWAGGKHEQFF
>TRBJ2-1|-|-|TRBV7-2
TGTGTCAGCAGCCGCAGCTCCTACAATGAGCAGTTCTTC
CVSSRSSYNEQFF
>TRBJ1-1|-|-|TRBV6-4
TGTGCCAGGGGCTTGGGCAGGGCCGAGACTGAAGCTTTCTTT
CARGLGRAETEAFF
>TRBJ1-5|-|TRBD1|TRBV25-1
TGTGCCAGCAGTGAAACCGGGACAGGTGCTTATAGCAATCAGCCCCAGCATTTT
CASSETGTGAYSNQPQHF
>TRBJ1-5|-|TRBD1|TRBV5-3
TGTGCCAGAAGACAACGGACAGGGGGCAATCAGCCCCAGCATTTT
CARRQRTGGNQPQHF
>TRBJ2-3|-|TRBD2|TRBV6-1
TGTGCCAGCAGTGAATGGGGACTAGCGGGCGCAGATACGCAGTATTTT
CASSEWGLAGADTQYF